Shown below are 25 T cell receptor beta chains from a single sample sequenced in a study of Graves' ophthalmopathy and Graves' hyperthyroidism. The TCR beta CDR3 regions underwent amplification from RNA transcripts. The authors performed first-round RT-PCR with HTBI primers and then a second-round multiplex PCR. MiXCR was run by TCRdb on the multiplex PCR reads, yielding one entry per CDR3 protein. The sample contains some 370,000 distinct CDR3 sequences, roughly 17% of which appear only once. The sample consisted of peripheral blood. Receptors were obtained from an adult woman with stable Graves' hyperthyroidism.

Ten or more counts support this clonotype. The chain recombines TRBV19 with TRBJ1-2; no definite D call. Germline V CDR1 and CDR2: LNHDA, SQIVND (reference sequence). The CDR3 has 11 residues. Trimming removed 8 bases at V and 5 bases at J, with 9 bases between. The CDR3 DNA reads TGTGCCAGTTTCCGAGCGTATGGCTACACCTTC. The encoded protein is CASFRAYGYTF.

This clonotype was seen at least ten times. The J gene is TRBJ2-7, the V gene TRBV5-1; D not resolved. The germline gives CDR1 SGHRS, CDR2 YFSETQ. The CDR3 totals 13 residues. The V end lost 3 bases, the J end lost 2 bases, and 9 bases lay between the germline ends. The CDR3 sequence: CASSYSGPYEQYF. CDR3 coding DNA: TGCGCCAGCAGCTATTCCGGGCCCTACGAGCAGTACTTC.

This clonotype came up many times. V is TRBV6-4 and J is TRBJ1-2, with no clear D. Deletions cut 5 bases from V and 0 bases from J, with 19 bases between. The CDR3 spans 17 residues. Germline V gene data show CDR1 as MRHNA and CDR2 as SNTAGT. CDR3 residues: CASSRLITVTTNYGYTF. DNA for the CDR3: TGTGCCAGCAGTCGCCTGATTACGGTTACTACTAACTATGGCTACACCTTC.

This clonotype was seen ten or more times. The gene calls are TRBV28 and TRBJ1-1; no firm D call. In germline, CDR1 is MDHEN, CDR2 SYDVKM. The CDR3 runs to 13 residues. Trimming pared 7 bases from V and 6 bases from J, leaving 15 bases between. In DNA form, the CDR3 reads TGTGCCAGCACCCTAGTTGGGTATTCTGAAGCTTTCTTT. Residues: CASTLVGYSEAFF. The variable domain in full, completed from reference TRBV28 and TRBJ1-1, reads DVKVTQSSRYLVKRTGEKVFLECVQDMDHENMFWYRQDPGLGLRLIYFSYDVKMKEKGDIPEGYSVSREKKERFSLILESASTNQTSMYLCASTLVGYSEAFFGQGTRLTVV.

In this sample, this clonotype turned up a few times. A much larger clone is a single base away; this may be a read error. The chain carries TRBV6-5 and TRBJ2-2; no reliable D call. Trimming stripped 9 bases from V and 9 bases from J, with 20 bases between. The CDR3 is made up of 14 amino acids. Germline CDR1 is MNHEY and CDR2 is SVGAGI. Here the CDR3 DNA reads TGTGCCAGGCAGTTTACAACCCCGGCAAGGGAGCTGTTTTTT. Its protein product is CARQFTTPARELFF.

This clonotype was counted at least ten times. CDR3 nucleotide sequence: TGCGCCAGCGGGAGCAGGATGAACACTGAAGCTTTCTTT. This encodes CASGSRMNTEAFF. J is TRBJ1-1 and V is TRBV10-2; D is undetermined. V lost 8 bases, J lost 0 bases, and 10 bases lay in between. The CDR3 has 13 amino acids. The germline gives CDR1 WSHSY, CDR2 SAAADI.

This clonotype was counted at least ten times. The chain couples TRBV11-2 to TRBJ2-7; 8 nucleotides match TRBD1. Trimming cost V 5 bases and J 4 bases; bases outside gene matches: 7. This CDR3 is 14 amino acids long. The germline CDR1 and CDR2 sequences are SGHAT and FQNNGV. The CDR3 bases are TGTGCCAGCAGCATGTACGGACAGGGATACGAGCAGTACTTC. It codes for CASSMYGQGYEQYF.

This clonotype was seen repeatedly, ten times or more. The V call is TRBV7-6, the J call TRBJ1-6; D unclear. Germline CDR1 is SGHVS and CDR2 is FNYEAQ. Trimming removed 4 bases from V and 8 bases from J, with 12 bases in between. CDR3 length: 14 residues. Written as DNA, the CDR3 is TGTGCCAGCAGCTCCGGCCAGGCCGATTCACCCCTCCACTTT. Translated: CASSSGQADSPLHF.

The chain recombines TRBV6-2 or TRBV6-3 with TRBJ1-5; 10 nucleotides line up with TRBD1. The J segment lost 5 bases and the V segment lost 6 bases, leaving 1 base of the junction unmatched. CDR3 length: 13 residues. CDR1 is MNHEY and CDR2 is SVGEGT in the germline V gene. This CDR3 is CASRDRGHQPQHF. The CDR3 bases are TGTGCCAGCAGAGACAGGGGGCATCAGCCCCAGCATTTT.

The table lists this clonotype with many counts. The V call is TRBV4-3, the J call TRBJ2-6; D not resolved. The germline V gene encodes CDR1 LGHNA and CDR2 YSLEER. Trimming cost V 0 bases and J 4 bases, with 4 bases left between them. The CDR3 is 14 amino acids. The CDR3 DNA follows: TGCGCCAGCAGCCAAGATCCCGGGGCCAACGTCCTGACTTTC. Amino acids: CASSQDPGANVLTF.

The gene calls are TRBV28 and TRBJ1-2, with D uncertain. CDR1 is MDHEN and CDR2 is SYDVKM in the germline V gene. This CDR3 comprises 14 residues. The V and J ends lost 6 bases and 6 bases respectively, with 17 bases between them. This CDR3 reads CASRLTSAVDGYTF. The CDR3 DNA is TGTGCCAGCAGGCTGACTTCCGCAGTAGATGGCTACACCTTC.

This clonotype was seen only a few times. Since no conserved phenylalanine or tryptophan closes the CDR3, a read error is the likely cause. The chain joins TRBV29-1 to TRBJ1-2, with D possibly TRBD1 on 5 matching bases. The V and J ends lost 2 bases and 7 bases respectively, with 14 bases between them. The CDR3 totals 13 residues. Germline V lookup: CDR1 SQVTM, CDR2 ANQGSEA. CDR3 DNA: TGCAGCGTTGAACCCAGGGATTTCAGTGGCTACACCTAC. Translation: CSVEPRDFSGYTY.

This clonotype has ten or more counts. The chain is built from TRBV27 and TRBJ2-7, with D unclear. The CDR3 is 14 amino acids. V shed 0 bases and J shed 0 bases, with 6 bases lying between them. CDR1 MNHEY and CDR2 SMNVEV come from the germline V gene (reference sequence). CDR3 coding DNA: TGTGCCAGCAGTTTATCTTGGAGCTCCTACGAGCAGTACTTC. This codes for CASSLSWSSYEQYF.

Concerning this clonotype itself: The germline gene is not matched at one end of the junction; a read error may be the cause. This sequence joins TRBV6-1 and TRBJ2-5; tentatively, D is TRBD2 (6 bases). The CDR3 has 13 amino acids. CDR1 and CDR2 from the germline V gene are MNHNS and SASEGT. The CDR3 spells CASREGTYETQYF. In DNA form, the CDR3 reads TGTGCCAGCAGAGAAGGGACTTACGAGACCCAGTACTTC.

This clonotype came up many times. The chain's CDR3 is CASSQKQGRLFYSNQPQHF. CDR3 in DNA: TGTGCCAGCAGTCAGAAACAGGGCCGTTTGTTTTATAGCAATCAGCCCCAGCATTTT. The V gene is TRBV6-6, the J gene TRBJ1-5; possible D gene TRBD1, 6 bases. The CDR3 extends over 19 amino acids. Germline V lookup: CDR1 MNHNY, CDR2 SVGAGI (reference sequence). Trimming cost V 5 bases and J 0 bases, with 23 bases left between them.

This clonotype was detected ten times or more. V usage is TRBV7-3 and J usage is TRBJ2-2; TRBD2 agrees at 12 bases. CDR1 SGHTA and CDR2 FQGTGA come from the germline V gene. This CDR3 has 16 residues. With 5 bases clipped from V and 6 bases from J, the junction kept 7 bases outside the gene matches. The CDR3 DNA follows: TGTGCCAGCAGCGTGACTAGCGGGAGCCCCCCCGGGGAGCTGTTTTTT. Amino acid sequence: CASSVTSGSPPGELFF.

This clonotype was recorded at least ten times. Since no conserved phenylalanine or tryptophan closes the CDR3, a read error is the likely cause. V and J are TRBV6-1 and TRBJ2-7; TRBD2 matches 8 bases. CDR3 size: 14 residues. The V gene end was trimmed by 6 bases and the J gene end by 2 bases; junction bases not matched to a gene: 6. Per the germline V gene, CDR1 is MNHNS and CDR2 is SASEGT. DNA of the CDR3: TGTGCCAGCAGCCGCCGGGAGGGCCCCTACGAGCAGTACTCC. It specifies CASSRREGPYEQYS.

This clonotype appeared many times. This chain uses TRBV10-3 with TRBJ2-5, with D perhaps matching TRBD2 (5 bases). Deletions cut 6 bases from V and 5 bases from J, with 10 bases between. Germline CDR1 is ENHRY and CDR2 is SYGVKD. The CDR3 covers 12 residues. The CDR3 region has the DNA TGTGCCATCAGCTTTAGCGAGGAGACCCAGTACTTC. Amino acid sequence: CAISFSEETQYF.

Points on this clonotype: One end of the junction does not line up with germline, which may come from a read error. The CDR3 region is CASSRGPGAPETQYF. CDR3 DNA sequence: TGCGCCAGCAGCCGAGGACCGGGAGCCCCAGAGACCCAGTACTTC. This chain connects TRBV5-6 to TRBJ2-5, with D possibly matching TRBD2 (6 bases). The CDR3 has 15 amino acids. Per the germline V gene, CDR1 is SGHDT and CDR2 is YYEEEE.

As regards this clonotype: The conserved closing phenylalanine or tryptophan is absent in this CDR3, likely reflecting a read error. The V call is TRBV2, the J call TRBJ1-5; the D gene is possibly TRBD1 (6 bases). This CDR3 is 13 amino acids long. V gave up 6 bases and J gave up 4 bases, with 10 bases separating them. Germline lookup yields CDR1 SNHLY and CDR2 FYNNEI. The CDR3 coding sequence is TGTGCCAGCAGGGCACAGGGAAATCAGCCCCAGCATTTG. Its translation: CASRAQGNQPQHL.

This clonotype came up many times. Here the CDR3 DNA reads TGCGCCAGCAGTGAGACTCTGGGCATTCAGTACTTC. It specifies CASSETLGIQYF. The chain is built from TRBV5-1 and TRBJ2-4; D uncertain. This CDR3 is 12 amino acids long. The V gene lost 5 bases and the J gene lost 9 bases, with 12 bases spanning the gap. Germline CDR1 and CDR2: SGHRS and YFSETQ.

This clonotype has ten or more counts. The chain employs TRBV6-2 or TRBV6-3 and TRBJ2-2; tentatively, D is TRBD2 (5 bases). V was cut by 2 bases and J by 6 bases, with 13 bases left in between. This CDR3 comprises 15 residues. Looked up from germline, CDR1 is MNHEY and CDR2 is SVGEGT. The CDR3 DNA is TGTGCCAGCAGTTACGACCTATTAGCGTCCGGGGAGCTGTTTTTT. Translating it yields CASSYDLLASGELFF.

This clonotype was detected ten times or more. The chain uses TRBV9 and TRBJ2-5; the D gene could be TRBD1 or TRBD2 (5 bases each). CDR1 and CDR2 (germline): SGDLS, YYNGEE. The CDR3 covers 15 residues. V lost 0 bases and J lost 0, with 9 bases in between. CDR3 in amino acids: CASSVVGANQETQYF. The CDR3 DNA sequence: TGTGCCAGCAGCGTAGTCGGGGCAAACCAAGAGACCCAGTACTTC.

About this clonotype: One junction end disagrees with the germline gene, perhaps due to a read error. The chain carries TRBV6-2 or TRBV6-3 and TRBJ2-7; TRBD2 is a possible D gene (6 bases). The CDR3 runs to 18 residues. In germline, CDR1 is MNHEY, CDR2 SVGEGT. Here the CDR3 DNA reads TGTGCTAGCAGTTACTTGGCTGAAGACGGCGGCGGGGACTACGAGCAGTACTTC. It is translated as CASSYLAEDGGGDYEQYF.

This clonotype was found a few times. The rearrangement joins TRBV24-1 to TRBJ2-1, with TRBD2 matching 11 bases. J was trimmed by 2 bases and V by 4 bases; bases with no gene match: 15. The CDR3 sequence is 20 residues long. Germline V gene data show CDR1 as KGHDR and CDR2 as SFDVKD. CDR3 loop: CATSDQTPVTSGKPYNEQFF. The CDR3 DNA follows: TGTGCCACCAGTGACCAGACCCCGGTGACTAGCGGGAAACCCTACAATGAGCAGTTCTTC.